The present T cell receptor beta chain was sequenced within a study of cytomegalovirus exposure and HLA in healthy donors. For the study at large: Within an early data release were 65 million to 90 million unique TCRs drawn from HLA-typed donors.

PCR primers comprised 60 Vbeta and 13 Jbeta primers. Some clones are missing from TCRdb's copy, which holds only in-frame ones; the method was immunoSEQ multiplex PCR. In the table there are approximately 70,000 clones, 65% to 70% of which are singletons. Study results and caveats: Cytomegalovirus association was listed for around 180 TCR beta chains.

Turning to this clone: Its antigen is still unknown.

The donors, nominally healthy at sampling, likely had unrecorded immune exposures. The germline gives CDR1 MGHRA, CDR2 YSYEKL. The CDR3 runs to 14 residues. Trimming stripped 0 bases from V and 2 bases from J, with 5 bases between. This TCR came from a man aged 35-49 years in good health and CMV-seropositive. Sequencing input: PBMCs. The V call is TRBV4-1, the J call TRBJ1-5; no clear D gene. CDR3 sequence: CASSQDGGNQPQHF. DNA of the CDR3: TGCGCCAGCAGCCAAGACGGTGGCAATCAGCCCCAGCATTTT.